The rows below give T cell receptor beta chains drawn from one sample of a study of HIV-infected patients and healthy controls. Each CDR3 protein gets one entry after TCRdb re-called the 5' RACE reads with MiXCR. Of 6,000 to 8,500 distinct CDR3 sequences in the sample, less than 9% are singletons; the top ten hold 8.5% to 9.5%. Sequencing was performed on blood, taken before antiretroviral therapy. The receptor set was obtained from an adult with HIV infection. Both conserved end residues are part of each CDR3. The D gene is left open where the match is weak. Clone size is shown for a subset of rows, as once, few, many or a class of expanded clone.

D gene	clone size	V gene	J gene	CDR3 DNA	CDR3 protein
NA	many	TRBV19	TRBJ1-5	TGTGCCAGTAGCCCAATTTCCCCAGGGTGGGACGGCAATCAGCCCCAGCATTTT	CASSPISPGWDGNQPQHF
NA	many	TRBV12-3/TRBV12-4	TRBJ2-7	TGTGCCAGCAGGCCGGCAGGGTGGGCTTACGAGCAGTACTTC	CASRPAGWAYEQYF
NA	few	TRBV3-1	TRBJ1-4	TGTGCCAGCAGCCTCGTACGTTTTAGGACGGATCCAACTAATGAAAAACTGTTTTTT	CASSLVRFRTDPTNEKLFF
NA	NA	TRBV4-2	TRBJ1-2	TGTGCCAGCAGCCAAGATACTACCTATGGCTACACCTTC	CASSQDTTYGYTF
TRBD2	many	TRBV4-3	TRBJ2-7	TGCGCCAGCAGCCAGGCGGGAGTCCTCTCCTACGAGCAGTACTTC	CASSQAGVLSYEQYF
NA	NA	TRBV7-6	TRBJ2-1	TGTGCCAGCAGTTCCCCCGGACCCCTCTCCTACAATGAGCAGTTCTTC	CASSSPGPLSYNEQFF
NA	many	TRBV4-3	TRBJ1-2	TGCGCCAGCAGCCAAGATAGACACTATGGCTACACCTTC	CASSQDRHYGYTF
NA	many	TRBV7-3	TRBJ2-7	TGTGCCAGCAGCCCACAGGGGGGGTATGGCGAGCAGTACTTC	CASSPQGGYGEQYF
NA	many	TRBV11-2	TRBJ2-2	TGTGCCAGCAGACCTACGGGGGTTCGCACCGGGGAGCTGTTTTTT	CASRPTGVRTGELFF
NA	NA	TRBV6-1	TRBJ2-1	TGTGCCAGCAGTGAAGCTGTAGCAGATTACAATGAGCAGTTCTTC	CASSEAVADYNEQFF
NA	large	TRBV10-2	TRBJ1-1	TGCGCCAGCAGTGAGTCGACCGCTCGGGCTTGGATGAACACTGAAGCTTTCTTT	CASSESTARAWMNTEAFF
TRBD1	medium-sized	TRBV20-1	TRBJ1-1	TGCAGTGTCCTCAGGGGGGGCTTCACTGAAGCTTTCTTT	CSVLRGGFTEAFF
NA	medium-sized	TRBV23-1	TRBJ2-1	TGCGCCAGCAATCTGGACAGATCCTCCTACAATGAGCAGTTCTTC	CASNLDRSSYNEQFF
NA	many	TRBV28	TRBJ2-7	TGTGCCAGCAGTTTCCCACCCTACGAGCAGTACTTC	CASSFPPYEQYF
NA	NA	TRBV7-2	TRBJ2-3	TGTGCCAGCAGCTTAGATATGGGAGTGGATACGCAGTATTTT	CASSLDMGVDTQYF
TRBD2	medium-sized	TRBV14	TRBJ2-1	TGTGCCAGCAGCCCGGGACTAGCGGACAATGAGCAGTTCTTC	CASSPGLADNEQFF
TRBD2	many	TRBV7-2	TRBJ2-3	TGTGCCAGCAGCTCCCGTAGTGCAGCGGGGGGGCCTGATACGCAGTATTTT	CASSSRSAAGGPDTQYF
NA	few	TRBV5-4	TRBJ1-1	TGTGCCAGCAGCGTAGGGCGGACTGAAGCTTTCTTT	CASSVGRTEAFF
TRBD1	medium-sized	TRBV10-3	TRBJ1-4	TGTGCCATCAGTGACGGGACAGGGTTGGAAAAACTGTTTTTT	CAISDGTGLEKLFF
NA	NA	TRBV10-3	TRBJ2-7	TGTGCCATCAGTGATGGGGGCCCGGAAATCCACTACGAGCAGTACTTC	CAISDGGPEIHYEQYF
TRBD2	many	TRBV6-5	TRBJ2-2	TGTGCCAGCAGCCAAAGCGGGAGGGGGAACACCGGGGAGCTGTTTTTT	CASSQSGRGNTGELFF
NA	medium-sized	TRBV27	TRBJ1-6	TGTGCCAGCAGTTTATTAGTCATCTCACCCCTCCACTTT	CASSLLVISPLHF
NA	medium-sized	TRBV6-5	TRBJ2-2	TGTGCCAGCAGTTGGGCTCAGACTACCGGGGAGCTGTTTTTT	CASSWAQTTGELFF